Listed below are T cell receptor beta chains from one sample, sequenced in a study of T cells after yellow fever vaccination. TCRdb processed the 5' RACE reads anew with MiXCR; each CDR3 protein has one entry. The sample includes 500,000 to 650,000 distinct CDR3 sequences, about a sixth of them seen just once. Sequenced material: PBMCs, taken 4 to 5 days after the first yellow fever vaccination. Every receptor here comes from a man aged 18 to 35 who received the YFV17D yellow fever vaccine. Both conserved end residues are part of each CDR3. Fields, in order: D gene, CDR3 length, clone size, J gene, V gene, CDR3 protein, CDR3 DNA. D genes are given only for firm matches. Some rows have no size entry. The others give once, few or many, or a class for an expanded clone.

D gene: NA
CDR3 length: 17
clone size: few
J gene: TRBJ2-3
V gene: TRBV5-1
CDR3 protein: CASSLVGGGIISDTQYF
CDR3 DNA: TGCGCCAGCAGCTTGGTTGGGGGGGGCATTATCTCAGATACGCAGTATTTT

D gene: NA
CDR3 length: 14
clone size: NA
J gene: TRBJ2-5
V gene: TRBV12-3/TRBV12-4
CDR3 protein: CASSLGLDGKTQYF
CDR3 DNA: TGTGCCAGCAGTTTAGGGCTGGACGGGAAGACCCAGTACTTC

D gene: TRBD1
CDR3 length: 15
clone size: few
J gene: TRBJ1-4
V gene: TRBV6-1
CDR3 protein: CASSDRDRSNEKLFF
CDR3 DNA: TGTGCCAGCAGTGACCGGGACAGGTCTAATGAAAAACTGTTTTTT

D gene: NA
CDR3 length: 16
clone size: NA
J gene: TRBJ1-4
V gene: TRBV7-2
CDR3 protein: CASSLAGRLGNEKLFF
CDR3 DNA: TGTGCCAGCAGCTTAGCGGGGCGCTTGGGTAATGAAAAACTGTTTTTT

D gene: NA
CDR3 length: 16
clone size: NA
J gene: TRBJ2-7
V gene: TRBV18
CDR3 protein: CASSPTGAEQVYEQYF
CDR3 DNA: TGTGCCAGCTCCCCGACGGGGGCCGAGCAGGTTTACGAGCAGTACTTC

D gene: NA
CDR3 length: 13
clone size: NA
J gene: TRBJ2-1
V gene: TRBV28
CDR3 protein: CAAASPSSPEQFF
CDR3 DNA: TGTGCCGCAGCGTCCCCTAGCTCTCCTGAGCAGTTCTTC

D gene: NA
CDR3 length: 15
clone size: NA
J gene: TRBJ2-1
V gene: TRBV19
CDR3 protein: CASSIADKAGNEQFF
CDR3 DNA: TGTGCCAGTAGTATAGCCGACAAAGCGGGCAATGAGCAGTTCTTC

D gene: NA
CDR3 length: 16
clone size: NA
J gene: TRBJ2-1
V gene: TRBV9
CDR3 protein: CASSVNKRASYNEQFF
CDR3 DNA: TGTGCCAGCAGCGTAAATAAGCGGGCCTCCTACAATGAGCAGTTCTTC

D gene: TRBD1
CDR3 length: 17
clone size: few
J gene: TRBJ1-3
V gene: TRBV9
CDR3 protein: CASSPTGTASSGNTIYF
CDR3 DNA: TGTGCCAGCAGCCCCACCGGGACAGCCTCATCTGGAAACACCATATATTTT

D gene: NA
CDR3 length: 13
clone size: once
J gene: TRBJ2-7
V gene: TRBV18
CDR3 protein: CASSPQDNYEQYF
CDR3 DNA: TGTGCCAGCTCACCACAGGACAACTACGAGCAGTACTTC

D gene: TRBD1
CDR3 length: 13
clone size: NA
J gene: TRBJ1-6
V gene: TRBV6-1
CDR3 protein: CASKAGGHSPLHF
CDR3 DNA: TGTGCCAGCAAGGCAGGGGGGCACTCACCCCTCCACTTT

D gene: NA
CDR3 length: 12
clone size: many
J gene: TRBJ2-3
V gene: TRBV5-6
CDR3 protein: CASSLGIDTQYF
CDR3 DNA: TGTGCCAGCAGCTTGGGGATAGATACGCAGTATTTT

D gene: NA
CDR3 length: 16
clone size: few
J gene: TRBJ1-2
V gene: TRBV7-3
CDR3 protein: CASSLSGRGVNYGYTF
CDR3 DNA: TGTGCCAGCAGCTTAAGTGGCAGGGGTGTCAACTATGGCTACACCTTC

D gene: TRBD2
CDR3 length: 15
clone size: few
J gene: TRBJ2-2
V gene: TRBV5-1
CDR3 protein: CASSLEAGLAGELFF
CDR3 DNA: TGCGCCAGCAGCTTGGAGGCAGGACTAGCTGGGGAGCTGTTTTTT

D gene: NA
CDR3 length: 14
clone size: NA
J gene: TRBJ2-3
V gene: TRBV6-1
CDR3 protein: CASSLYASADTQYF
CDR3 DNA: TGTGCCAGCAGCCTATACGCGTCTGCAGATACGCAGTATTTT

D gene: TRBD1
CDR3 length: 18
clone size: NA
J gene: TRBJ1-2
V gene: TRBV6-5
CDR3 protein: CASSYHGQGPSLNYGYTF
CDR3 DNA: TGTGCCAGCAGTTACCACGGACAGGGACCATCTTTAAACTATGGCTACACCTTC

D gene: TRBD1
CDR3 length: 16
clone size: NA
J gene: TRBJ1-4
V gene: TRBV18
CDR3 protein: CASSPLRGQGGEKLFF
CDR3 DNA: TGTGCCAGCTCACCACTGCGGGGACAGGGGGGTGAAAAACTGTTTTTT

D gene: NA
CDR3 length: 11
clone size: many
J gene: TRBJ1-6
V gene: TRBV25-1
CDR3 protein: CASSEGAPLHF
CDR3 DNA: TGTGCCAGCAGTGAAGGGGCACCCCTCCACTTT

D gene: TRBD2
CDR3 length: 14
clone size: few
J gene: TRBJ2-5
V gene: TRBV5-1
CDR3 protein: CASSSAGAEETQYF
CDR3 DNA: TGCGCCAGCAGCTCAGCGGGGGCGGAAGAGACCCAGTACTTC

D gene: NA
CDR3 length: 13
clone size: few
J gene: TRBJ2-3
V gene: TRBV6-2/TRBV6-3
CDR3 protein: CASRTRGADTQYF
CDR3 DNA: TGTGCCAGCAGGACGAGGGGGGCAGATACGCAGTATTTT

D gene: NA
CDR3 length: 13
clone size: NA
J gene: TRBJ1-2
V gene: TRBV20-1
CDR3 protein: CSAPSRGPYGYTF
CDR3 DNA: TGCAGTGCTCCATCCCGTGGACCCTATGGCTACACCTTC

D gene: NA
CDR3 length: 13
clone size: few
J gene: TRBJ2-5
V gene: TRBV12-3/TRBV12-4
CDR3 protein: CASSLRQEETQYF
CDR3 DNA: TGTGCCAGCAGTTTGCGCCAGGAAGAGACCCAGTACTTC

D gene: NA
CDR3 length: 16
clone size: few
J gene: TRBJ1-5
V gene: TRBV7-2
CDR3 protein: CASSPMQGLANQPQHF
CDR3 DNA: TGTGCCAGCAGCCCAATGCAGGGATTAGCAAATCAGCCCCAGCATTTT

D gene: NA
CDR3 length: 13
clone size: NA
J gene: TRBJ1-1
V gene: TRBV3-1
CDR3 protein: CASSQVALAEAFF
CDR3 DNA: TGTGCCAGCAGCCAAGTGGCGTTGGCTGAAGCTTTCTTT

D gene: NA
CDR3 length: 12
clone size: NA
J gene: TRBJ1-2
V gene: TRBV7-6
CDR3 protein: CASSLAGYRYTF
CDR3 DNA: TGTGCCAGCAGCTTAGCGGGGTATCGCTACACCTTC

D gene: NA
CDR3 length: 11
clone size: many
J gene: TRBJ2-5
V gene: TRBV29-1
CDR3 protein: CSAPEGETQYF
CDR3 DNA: TGCAGCGCCCCAGAGGGGGAGACCCAGTACTTC

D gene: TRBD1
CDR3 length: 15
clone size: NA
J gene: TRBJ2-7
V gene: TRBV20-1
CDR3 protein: CSAPQTGTGHPEQYF
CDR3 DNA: TGCAGTGCTCCTCAGACCGGGACAGGGCATCCCGAGCAGTACTTC

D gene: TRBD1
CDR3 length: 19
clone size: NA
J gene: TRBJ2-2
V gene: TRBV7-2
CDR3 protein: CASSLAVEKGAKVTGELFF
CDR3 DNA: TGTGCCAGCAGCTTAGCGGTGGAAAAGGGGGCTAAGGTGACCGGGGAGCTGTTTTTT

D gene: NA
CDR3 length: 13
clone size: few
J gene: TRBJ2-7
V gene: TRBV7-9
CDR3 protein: CASSPRQFNEQYF
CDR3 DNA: TGTGCCAGCAGCCCCCGGCAGTTCAACGAGCAGTACTTC

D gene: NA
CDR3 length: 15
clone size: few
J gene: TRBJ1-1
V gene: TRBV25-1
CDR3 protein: CASSVRRRVYTEAFF
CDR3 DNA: TGTGCCAGCAGTGTAAGGCGTCGAGTGTACACTGAAGCTTTCTTT

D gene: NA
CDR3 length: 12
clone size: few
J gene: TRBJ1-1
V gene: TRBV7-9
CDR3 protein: CASSQTGYEAFF
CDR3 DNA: TGTGCCAGCAGCCAAACAGGGTACGAAGCTTTCTTT

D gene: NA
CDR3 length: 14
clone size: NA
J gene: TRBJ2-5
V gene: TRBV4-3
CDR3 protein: CASSQAGSSRTQYF
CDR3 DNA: TGCGCCAGCAGCCAAGCTGGGAGTTCGCGGACCCAGTACTTC